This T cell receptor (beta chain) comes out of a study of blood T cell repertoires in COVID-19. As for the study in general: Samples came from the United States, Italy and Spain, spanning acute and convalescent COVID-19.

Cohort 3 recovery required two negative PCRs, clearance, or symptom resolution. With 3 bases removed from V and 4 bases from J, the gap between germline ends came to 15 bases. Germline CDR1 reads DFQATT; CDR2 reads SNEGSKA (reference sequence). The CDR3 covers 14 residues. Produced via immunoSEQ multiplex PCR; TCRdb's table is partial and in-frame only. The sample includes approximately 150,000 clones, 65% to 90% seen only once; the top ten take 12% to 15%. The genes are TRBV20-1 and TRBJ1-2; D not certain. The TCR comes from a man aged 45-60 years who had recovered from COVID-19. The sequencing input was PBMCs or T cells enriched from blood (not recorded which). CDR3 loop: CSASLGDSAYGYTF. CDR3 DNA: TGCAGTGCTAGTCTTGGGGATAGCGCCTATGGCTACACCTTC.